The 32 T cell receptor beta chains presented below share a single source sample, sequenced in a study of blood T cell repertoires in COVID-19. Sequencing used immunoSEQ multiplex PCR; TCRdb keeps in-frame clones, though not all of them. The data hold about 300,000 clones, with about 88% observed a single time. Sequencing was carried out using peripheral blood. These receptors originate from a human donor with COVID-19, enrolled during active disease. The donor label of this sample is uncertain.

This clone appeared a single time. The genes are TRBV29-1 and TRBJ2-3; D possibly corresponds to TRBD2 (5 bases). Germline V gene sequence: CDR1 SQVTM, CDR2 ANQGSEA. There are 11 residues in the CDR3. The CDR3 reads CSAGDQDTQYF. CDR3 nucleotide sequence: TGCAGTGCCGGGGATCAAGATACGCAGTATTTT.

The CDR3 DNA is TGCGCCAGCAGCCAAGATAGTCGGGGGAACACTGAAGCTTTCTTT. Protein: CASSQDSRGNTEAFF. This chain uses TRBV4-1 with TRBJ1-1; D ambiguous. V was trimmed by 0 bases and J by 1 base, leaving 9 bases between them. Germline V gene lookup returns CDR1 MGHRA and CDR2 YSYEKL. The CDR3 is 15 residues long.

In DNA, the CDR3 is TGTGCCAGCAAATATGCCGAGGAGCAGTACTTC. As protein: CASKYAEEQYF. This chain uses TRBV28 with TRBJ2-7; D ambiguous. In germline, CDR1 is MDHEN, CDR2 SYDVKM. The CDR3 covers 11 residues. Trimming stripped 7 bases from V and 7 bases from J, with 11 bases between.

This rearrangement joins TRBV18 to TRBJ1-1; 9 bases are a match to TRBD1. CDR1 and CDR2 from the germline V gene are KGHSH and LQKENI. V was clipped by 3 bases and J by 4 bases; unmatched bases: 6. There are 15 residues in the CDR3. This CDR3 is CASSPRTGEGTEAFF. CDR3 in DNA: TGTGCCAGCTCACCCCGGACAGGGGAAGGCACTGAAGCTTTCTTT.

V is TRBV12-5 and J is TRBJ1-5, with 8 nucleotides matching TRBD1. Looked up from germline, CDR1 is LGHNT and CDR2 is FRNRAP. The CDR3 is made up of 15 amino acids. With V trimmed by 5 bases and J by 2 bases, 5 bases remained unmatched. The CDR3 coding sequence is TGTGCTAGTGGTGCGCCGGGACAGGGCAATCAGCCCCAGCATTTT. Its protein product is CASGAPGQGNQPQHF.

This clone was observed a single time. The chain couples TRBV5-1 to TRBJ1-5; D is undetermined. The CDR3 sequence is 14 residues long. Germline V lookup: CDR1 SGHRS, CDR2 YFSETQ. Trimming cost V 4 bases and J 2 bases, with 10 bases left between them. As DNA, the CDR3 is TGCGCCAGCAGCACTGACGGGGGCAATCAGCCCCAGCATTTT. Amino acid sequence: CASSTDGGNQPQHF.

The chain joins TRBV5-5 to TRBJ2-3, with 7 bases fitting TRBD2. V was clipped by 0 bases and J by 3 bases; unmatched bases: 1. Germline V gene sequence: CDR1 SGHKS, CDR2 YYEKEE (reference sequence). The CDR3 length is 14 residues. CDR3 sequence reads: CASSLAGRTDTQYF. The CDR3 DNA reads as TGTGCCAGCAGCTTGGCCGGGAGGACAGATACGCAGTATTTT.

V is TRBV6-5 and J is TRBJ1-2, with D possibly being TRBD1 (6 bases). CDR3 length: 14 residues. Germline V lookup: CDR1 MNHEY, CDR2 SVGAGI. Trimming shortened V by 0 bases and J by 8 bases, and 13 bases separated the two germline ends. CDR3 DNA sequence: TGTGCCAGCAGTTACTCGTCACAGGGTTGGGGCTACACCTTC. It specifies CASSYSSQGWGYTF.

The rearrangement links TRBV3-1 (or the pseudogene TRBV3-2) to TRBJ1-2, with D unclear. Trimming pared 3 bases from V and 3 bases from J, leaving 11 bases between. The CDR3 runs 14 residues. CDR1 and CDR2 (germline): LGHDT, YNNKEL (reference sequence). The CDR3 is CASSQAPRDYGYTF. The CDR3 DNA reads as TGTGCCAGCAGCCAGGCGCCGCGGGACTATGGCTACACCTTC.

This clone was seen just once. The chain uses TRBV6-5 and TRBJ1-5; D unclear. V lost 7 bases to trimming and J lost 5 bases, with 15 bases between them. Germline CDR1 and CDR2: MNHEY and SVGAGI. This CDR3 contains 14 residues. The CDR3 spells CASTSASGYQPQHF. In DNA form, the CDR3 reads TGTGCCAGCACCTCCGCATCAGGCTATCAGCCCCAGCATTTT.

J is TRBJ2-1 and V is TRBV4-1; 10 bases line up with TRBD2. The CDR3 is 22 residues long. Germline V gene data show CDR1 as MGHRA and CDR2 as YSYEKL. V gave up 0 bases and J gave up 4 bases; unmatched junction bases: 21. This CDR3 is CASSQDLRAGLALPPEYNEQFF. CDR3 DNA: TGCGCCAGCAGCCAAGACCTAAGGGCGGGACTAGCGCTACCACCAGAGTACAATGAGCAGTTCTTC.

Concerning this clone: Other DNA variants within this sample encode the same CDR3. The V and J genes are TRBV7-3 and TRBJ2-3; 7 positions agree with TRBD2. This CDR3 is built from 16 residues. With 5 bases clipped from V and 0 bases from J, the junction kept 8 bases outside the gene matches. Germline values: CDR1 SGHTA, CDR2 FQGTGA. This CDR3 is CASSPRGSGSTDTQYF. The CDR3 DNA is TGTGCCAGCAGCCCCCGGGGTAGCGGGAGCACAGATACGCAGTATTTT.

The CDR3 sequence: CASGRDGNTEAFF. CDR3 in DNA: TGTGCCAGCGGGCGGGATGGGAACACTGAAGCTTTCTTT. The gene calls are TRBV6-5 and TRBJ1-1; no clear D gene. The CDR3 spans 13 residues. Per germline, CDR1 MNHEY and CDR2 SVGAGI. The V end was cut by 8 bases, the J end by 1 base, with 11 bases between.

In its sample, this clone was seen a few times. The chain links TRBV4-2 to TRBJ2-1; possibly TRBD2 for D (7 bases). The CDR3 runs to 16 residues. The ends were cut back, 3 bases at V and 7 bases at J, with 19 bases in the middle. The germline V gene has CDR1 LGHNA and CDR2 YNFKEQ. The CDR3 bases are TGTGCCAGCAGCCACCAAAGGGGGGGCCTTGATAATGAGCAGTTCTTC. Translated, it gives CASSHQRGGLDNEQFF.

Written as DNA, the CDR3 is TGTGCCAGTACCCCCGGGACTTCCCTACCCGGGGAGCTGTTTTTT. This gives the protein CASTPGTSLPGELFF. The V gene is TRBV19, the J gene TRBJ2-2; TRBD2 might be the D (6 bases). V dropped 7 bases and J dropped 6 bases, with 18 bases sitting between them. The CDR3 sequence is 15 residues long. Germline V CDR1 and CDR2: LNHDA, SQIVND (reference sequence).

With regard to this clone: This sample includes further DNA sequences coding for the same CDR3. This sequence joins TRBV18 and TRBJ1-3; the D is unclear. Looked up from germline, CDR1 is KGHSH and CDR2 is LQKENI. The CDR3 is 15 residues long. V lost 3 bases and J lost 0, with 9 bases in between. The chain's CDR3 is CASSPSGSSGNTIYF. The CDR3 DNA sequence: TGTGCCAGCTCACCGTCAGGTTCCTCTGGAAACACCATATATTTT.

The chain recombines TRBV2 with TRBJ1-4; TRBD1 matches 10 bases. This CDR3 has 14 amino acids. The V segment lost 3 bases and the J segment 7 bases; nucleotides outside the gene matches: 2. In germline, CDR1 is SNHLY, CDR2 FYNNEI. CDR3 bases: TGTGCCAGCAGTGAGGACAGGGGGATTGAAAAACTGTTTTTT. Translation: CASSEDRGIEKLFF.

V gene TRBV6-5 combines with J gene TRBJ1-2; 7 bases map to TRBD1. Germline lookup yields CDR1 MNHEY and CDR2 SVGAGI. Germline trimming cut 6 bases from V and 0 bases from J; bases unmatched to any gene: 4. The CDR3 is 14 residues long. CDR3 region: CASSYRGTNYGYTF. The CDR3 DNA reads TGTGCCAGCAGCTACAGGGGCACTAACTATGGCTACACCTTC.

This clone was seen a handful of times. The chain is built from TRBV3-1 (or the pseudogene TRBV3-2) and TRBJ2-5; 9 bases fit TRBD2. This CDR3 has 17 residues. Trimming cost V 4 bases and J 5 bases; bases outside gene matches: 14. The germline V gene has CDR1 LGHDT and CDR2 YNNKEL (reference sequence). This CDR3 reads CASSPRARGRAVETQYF. Written as DNA, the CDR3 is TGTGCCAGCAGCCCCAGAGCACGCGGGAGGGCCGTCGAGACCCAGTACTTC.

The CDR3 region is CAWSAVWRRPLHF. The CDR3 DNA reads as TGTGCCTGGAGTGCGGTCTGGAGGAGACCCCTCCACTTT. The chain recombines TRBV30 with TRBJ1-6; D is unclear. Trimming took off 1 base at V and 12 bases at J, with 13 bases between the two ends. Per the germline V gene, CDR1 is GTSNPN and CDR2 is SVGIG (reference sequence). The CDR3 contains 13 residues.

The chain couples TRBV10-1 to TRBJ2-3, with 8 bases aligning to TRBD2. V lost 6 bases and J lost 6; bases outside the gene matches: 11. CDR1 is WNHNN, CDR2 SYGVQD, per germline (reference sequence). The CDR3 is 15 amino acids. CDR3 amino acids: CASRSGGRQGDTQYF. CDR3 DNA: TGCGCCAGCAGGAGCGGGGGCCGCCAGGGGGATACGCAGTATTTT.

As for this clone: Within the sample, other DNA sequences also encode this same CDR3. The rearrangement links TRBV12-3 or TRBV12-4 to TRBJ1-5, with unresolved D. CDR3 size: 13 residues. Trimming took 1 base from V and 4 from J, leaving 5 bases between them. CDR3 DNA sequence: TGTGCCAGCAGTTTAGGGCAAAATCAGCCCCAGCATTTT. Amino acid sequence: CASSLGQNQPQHF.

The chain employs TRBV3-1 (or the pseudogene TRBV3-2) and TRBJ2-2; 11 positions agree with TRBD2. This CDR3 has 15 amino acids. Germline V gene lookup returns CDR1 LGHDT and CDR2 YNNKEL (reference sequence). V shed 1 base, J shed 6 bases, and the junction held 1 base outside the gene matches. The CDR3 here is CASSQALAGAGELFF. The CDR3 DNA follows: TGTGCCAGCAGCCAAGCACTAGCGGGAGCCGGGGAGCTGTTTTTT.

The chain is built from TRBV5-6 and TRBJ2-5; D perhaps matches TRBD1 (6 bases). Looked up from germline, CDR1 is SGHDT and CDR2 is YYEEEE. V lost 1 base to trimming and J lost 6 bases, with 16 bases between them. CDR3 length: 15 amino acids. CDR3 amino acids: CASSLTRDIVKTQYF. In DNA, the CDR3 is TGTGCCAGCAGCTTGACCCGGGACATCGTGAAGACCCAGTACTTC.

The chain uses TRBV29-1 and TRBJ2-7, with TRBD1 matching over 7 bases. The CDR3 spans 12 residues. Trimming took 1 base from V and 5 from J; bases not matched to a gene: 2. CDR1 and CDR2 (germline): SQVTM, ANQGSEA. CDR3 residues: CSVEGQGDEQYF. CDR3 DNA sequence: TGCAGCGTTGAAGGCCAGGGGGACGAGCAGTACTTC.

The chain has TRBV7-3 and TRBJ1-6; no reliable D call. V lost 2 bases to trimming and J lost 5 bases, with 4 bases between them. Germline V gene data show CDR1 as SGHTA and CDR2 as FQGTGA. CDR3 length equals 13 residues. This CDR3 reads CASSLRDNSPLHF. The CDR3 region has the DNA TGTGCCAGCAGCTTACGGGATAATTCACCCCTCCACTTT.

This sequence joins TRBV29-1 and TRBJ2-5, with D possibly TRBD1 on 5 matching bases. The length of the CDR3 is 13 residues. The ends were cut back, 6 bases at V and 5 bases at J, with 16 bases in the middle. Germline assignment: CDR1 SQVTM and CDR2 ANQGSEA. Written as DNA, the CDR3 is TGCAGCGTGGTACAGGCGCTGGTCGAGACCCAGTACTTC. It encodes CSVVQALVETQYF. The full variable domain, rest sourced from reference TRBV29-1 and TRBJ2-5, is SAVISQKPSRDICQRGTSLTIQCQVDSQVTMMFWYRQQPGQSLTLIATANQGSEATYESGFVIDKFPISRPNLTFSTLTVSNMSPEDSSIYLCSVVQALVETQYFGPGTRLLVL.

The chain is built from TRBV3-1 (or the pseudogene TRBV3-2) and TRBJ2-1, with 10 nucleotides matching TRBD2. Trimming cost V 3 bases and J 10 bases; bases outside gene matches: 9. The length of the CDR3 is 15 residues. Germline values: CDR1 LGHDT, CDR2 YNNKEL (reference sequence). The CDR3 protein is CASSQKESGRAEQFF. The CDR3 region has the DNA TGTGCCAGCAGCCAGAAGGAAAGCGGGAGGGCCGAGCAGTTCTTC.

The chain couples TRBV7-8 to TRBJ2-1; D ambiguous. This CDR3 comprises 15 residues. The ends were cut back, 3 bases at V and 4 bases at J, with 13 bases in the middle. The germline V gene has CDR1 SGHVS and CDR2 FQNEAQ. The CDR3 DNA reads TGTGCCAGCAGCTTGAGCCAACCTCAATACAATGAGCAGTTCTTC. Translation gives CASSLSQPQYNEQFF.

The V gene is TRBV3-1 (or the pseudogene TRBV3-2), the J gene TRBJ2-7; 13 nucleotides agree with TRBD2. V was pared by 4 bases and J by 0 bases, with 9 bases of the junction left unmatched. The CDR3 length is 18 residues. CDR1 is LGHDT and CDR2 is YNNKEL in the germline V gene (reference sequence). CDR3 protein: CASSPGTSGTYSSYEQYF. The DNA of the CDR3 is TGTGCCAGCAGCCCCGGGACTAGCGGGACCTATAGCTCCTACGAGCAGTACTTC.

This chain links TRBV24-1 with TRBJ1-3; unclear D gene. CDR1 and CDR2 from the germline V gene are KGHDR and SFDVKD. The CDR3 runs 11 residues. Trimming took off 9 bases at V and 4 bases at J, with 6 bases between the two ends. The CDR3: CATLAGNTIYF. CDR3 sequence (DNA): TGTGCCACCCTAGCGGGAAACACCATATATTTT.

The V and J genes are TRBV27 and TRBJ2-1; 9 nucleotides line up with TRBD2. Germline V gene sequence: CDR1 MNHEY, CDR2 SMNVEV (reference sequence). V was pared by 2 bases and J by 8 bases, with 7 bases of the junction left unmatched. The CDR3 is 15 amino acids. CDR3 nucleotides: TGTGCCAGCAGTTTAGTTTTAGCGGGAGTGTATGAGCAGTTCTTC. This encodes CASSLVLAGVYEQFF.